The 12 T cell receptor beta chains reported below all come from one sample, sequenced in a study of CD8 T cells in Susac syndrome. Reverse transcription used about 0.5 to 1 ug RNA and random hexamers. MiXCR was run by TCRdb on the immunoSEQ multiplex PCR reads, yielding one entry per CDR3 protein. Here the sample spans about 140,000 distinct CDR3 sequences, around 95% being singletons. Sequenced sample: CD4+ T cells from PBMCs. These receptors all come from a human donor with Susac syndrome.

The rearrangement uses TRBV18 and TRBJ2-7; weak D call: TRBD2 (6 bases). The V end lost 0 bases, the J end lost 2 bases, and 14 bases lay between the germline ends. The CDR3 sequence is 16 residues long. CDR1 is KGHSH, CDR2 LQKENI, per germline. The CDR3 sequence: CASSPPIAEMTYEQYF. DNA for the CDR3: TGTGCCAGCTCACCACCGATAGCGGAGATGACCTACGAGCAGTACTTC.

The gene calls are TRBV4-2 and TRBJ1-1, with D possibly being TRBD1 (6 bases). Trimming took 3 bases from V and 4 from J, leaving 12 bases between them. The CDR3 is made up of 14 amino acids. CDR1 and CDR2 from the germline V gene are LGHNA and YNFKEQ. DNA for the CDR3: TGTGCCAGCAGCCATTGGGGGCAGGTCACTGAAGCTTTCTTT. Its translation: CASSHWGQVTEAFF.

This chain joins TRBV7-9 and TRBJ2-1; 7 bases line up with TRBD2. Germline loops: CDR1 SEHNR, CDR2 FQNEAQ (reference sequence). V lost 7 bases, J lost 8 bases, and 8 bases stayed unmatched. The CDR3 spans 13 residues. The CDR3 loop reads CASIRDYSDEQFF. CDR3 DNA sequence: TGTGCCAGCATCCGGGACTATTCAGATGAGCAGTTCTTC.

The rearrangement links TRBV20-1 to TRBJ2-5; D call uncertain. This CDR3 has 13 residues. Trimming removed 1 base from V and 4 bases from J, with 10 bases in between. In germline, CDR1 is DFQATT, CDR2 SNEGSKA (reference sequence). The CDR3 region is CSARVRVTETQYF. The CDR3 bases are TGCAGTGCTAGAGTAAGGGTCACAGAGACCCAGTACTTC.

CDR3 in DNA: TGCAGCGTCAGGGTTAGCTATGGCTACACCTTC. Protein product: CSVRVSYGYTF. The chain joins TRBV29-1 to TRBJ1-2; possibly TRBD1 for D (5 bases). Germline V gives CDR1 SQVTM, CDR2 ANQGSEA. This CDR3 region has 11 residues. The V end was cut by 6 bases, the J end by 4 bases, with 9 bases between.

The chain links TRBV6-5 to TRBJ1-2; weak D call: TRBD1 (6 bases). The CDR3 has 17 amino acids. Per germline, CDR1 MNHEY and CDR2 SVGAGI. The V end was cut by 4 bases, the J end by 0 bases, with 18 bases between. The CDR3 is CASSSDRTNLANYGYTF. The CDR3 DNA reads as TGTGCCAGCAGTTCTGACAGGACAAACCTAGCTAACTATGGCTACACCTTC.

This sequence joins TRBV6-6 and TRBJ1-2; 7 positions match TRBD1. This CDR3 comprises 13 residues. V shed 7 bases, J shed 8 bases, and the junction held 10 bases outside the gene matches. Germline V gene data show CDR1 as MNHNY and CDR2 as SVGAGI (reference sequence). CDR3 protein: CASKPGTARGYTF. DNA of the CDR3: TGTGCCAGCAAGCCCGGGACAGCGCGAGGCTACACCTTC.

CDR3 sequence: CAWSLVVGEQFF. The CDR3 nucleotides are TGTGCCTGGAGTCTAGTGGTAGGTGAGCAGTTCTTC. This rearrangement joins TRBV30 to TRBJ2-1; D remains ambiguous. Trimming took off 2 bases at V and 9 bases at J, with 11 bases between the two ends. Germline values: CDR1 GTSNPN, CDR2 SVGIG (reference sequence). This CDR3 spans 12 amino acids.

This chain links TRBV27 with TRBJ2-5; TRBD2 matches at 11 bases. The CDR3 spans 16 residues. The V segment lost 4 bases and the J segment 5 bases; nucleotides outside the gene matches: 9. Per germline, CDR1 MNHEY and CDR2 SMNVEV (reference sequence). Here the CDR3 reads CASSSGTSGSWETQYF. As DNA, the CDR3 is TGTGCCAGCAGTTCGGGGACTAGCGGATCTTGGGAGACCCAGTACTTC.

This chain links TRBV6-1 with TRBJ1-3, with 8 bases matching TRBD1. After removal of 7 bases from V and 0 bases from J, the junction contained 11 bases not matched to a gene. Germline V lookup: CDR1 MNHNS, CDR2 SASEGT. The CDR3 is 17 residues long. The CDR3 DNA follows: TGTGCCAGCACCCAGGGGGCAGGGACCCTCTCTGGAAACACCATATATTTT. This translates into CASTQGAGTLSGNTIYF.

V and J are TRBV12-3 or TRBV12-4 and TRBJ2-6; D is perhaps TRBD1 (7 bases). Trimming pared 6 bases from V and 0 bases from J, leaving 21 bases between. CDR3 size: 19 residues. This chain's CDR3 is CASSGGRQGTRSGANVLTF. CDR3 nucleotide sequence: TGTGCCAGCAGCGGGGGCCGACAGGGCACTCGCTCTGGGGCCAACGTCCTGACTTTC.

The rearrangement joins TRBV9 to TRBJ1-2, with a possible D match to TRBD1 (6 bases). This CDR3 is 15 amino acids long. Looked up from germline, CDR1 is SGDLS and CDR2 is YYNGEE. The ends were cut back, 4 bases at V and 6 bases at J, with 19 bases in the middle. The CDR3 nucleotides are TGTGCCAGCAGCCCAACCCCCCGGGACATCGATGGCTACACCTTC. Translation: CASSPTPRDIDGYTF. The whole variable domain, remainder taken from reference TRBV9 and TRBJ1-2, is DSGVTQTPKHLITATGQRVTLRCSPRSGDLSVYWYQQSLDQGLQFLIQYYNGEERAKGNILERFSAQQFPDLHSELNLSSLELGDSALYFCASSPTPRDIDGYTFGSGTRLTVV.